Below, one T cell receptor (beta chain) is given with its context. As originally analysed: Amplification with reference gene primers provided the estimates of nucleated cell counts. The method was immunoSEQ multiplex PCR; TCRdb's version includes in-frame clones alone and lacks a portion of them. The V and J calls and clone size are taken from that table; D and trimming were inferred from the DNA. The sample shows about 91,000 clones, 70% to 90% of them seen only once. The ends lost 6 bases at V and 2 bases at J; junction bases unmatched: 3. CDR3 length equals 13 residues. Germline V CDR1 and CDR2: LNHNV, YYDKDF (reference sequence). This entry belongs to a study of blood T cell repertoires in COVID-19. Study background: Researchers got acute and convalescent COVID-19 samples from the United States, Italy and Spain.

This receptor was identified in a woman between 65 and 79 years old with acute or convalescent COVID-19. V is TRBV15 and J is TRBJ2-7, with TRBD1 matching 8 bases. Material: peripheral blood. The CDR3 loop is CATRDRETYEQYF. The CDR3 DNA sequence: TGTGCCACCAGGGACAGGGAAACCTACGAGCAGTACTTC.